A single sample is the source of the 23 T cell receptor beta chains below, sequenced in a study of PD-1 blockade in classical Hodgkin lymphoma. Patients all relapsed after autologous stem cell transplantation, and there was variation in brentuximab vedotin exposure. Libraries were prepared by immunoSEQ multiplex PCR; TCRdb keeps only in-frame clonotypes and omits some of them. The data contain some 96,000 clones, approximately 80% of them seen just once; the ten biggest clones take up approximately 12%. Here the sequenced sample was peripheral blood mononuclear cells (PBMCs), taken at baseline. Source of these receptors: a human donor with classical Hodgkin lymphoma.

This chain uses TRBV7-2 with TRBJ2-1, with 8 bases matching TRBD2. The CDR3 covers 15 residues. V trimming: 4 bases; J trimming: 14 bases; junction bases outside the gene matches: 16. CDR1 is SGHTA, CDR2 FQGNSA, per germline. CDR3 DNA sequence: TGTGCCAGCAGCTCTATGGGATCGGGGGGGGAGACAGAGTTCTTC. It encodes CASSSMGSGGETEFF.

The rearrangement joins TRBV6-5 to TRBJ2-2, with D unclear. CDR3 length: 13 amino acids. The germline V gene encodes CDR1 MNHEY and CDR2 SVGAGI. Trimming cost V 6 bases and J 5 bases, with 10 bases left between them. The DNA of the CDR3 is TGTGCCAGCAGAACAGTTGGTACCGGGGAGCTGTTTTTT. Amino acids: CASRTVGTGELFF.

The chain employs TRBV10-2 and TRBJ2-1, with D possibly TRBD2 on 5 matching bases. The CDR3 has 15 residues. Germline CDR1 reads WSHSY; CDR2 reads SAAADI. Trimming cost V 4 bases and J 8 bases, with 18 bases left between them. The CDR3 DNA follows: TGCGCCAGCAGTGCTCGACTACCATATGGCGATGAGCAGTTCTTC. This gives the protein CASSARLPYGDEQFF.

The chain joins TRBV7-2 to TRBJ2-7, with TRBD2 identical over 9 bases. The V segment lost 4 bases and the J segment 4 bases; nucleotides outside the gene matches: 8. This CDR3 is built from 15 residues. CDR1 is SGHTA and CDR2 is FQGNSA in the germline V gene. The CDR3 region has the DNA TGTGCCAGCAGCTATATAGCGGGAGATCAGTACGAGCAGTACTTC. It translates to CASSYIAGDQYEQYF. Full variable domain (outside the CDR3, taken from reference TRBV7-2 and TRBJ2-7): GAGVSQSPSNKVTEKGKDVELRCDPISGHTALYWYRQSLGQGLEFLIYFQGNSAPDKSGLPSDRFSAERTGGSVSTLTIQRTQQEDSAVYLCASSYIAGDQYEQYFGPGTRLTVT.

The chain joins TRBV5-1 to TRBJ1-2; TRBD1 matches 10 bases. The CDR3 covers 15 residues. Germline V gives CDR1 SGHRS, CDR2 YFSETQ. Unmatched junction bases numbered 9, after V lost 4 bases and J lost 6 bases. The CDR3 nucleotides read TGCGCCAGCAGCGCCACCGGGACAGGGGTCCATGGCTACACCTTC. This translates into CASSATGTGVHGYTF.

In its sample, this clone was seen once. The rearrangement joins TRBV6-6 to TRBJ1-1, with a possible D match to TRBD1 (6 bases). Deletions cut 11 bases from V and 2 bases from J, with 15 bases between. CDR3 size: 13 residues. The V gene's germline CDR1 is MNHNY and CDR2 SVGAGI (reference sequence). For the CDR3, the DNA is TGTGCCGGATCCAGGGGTGCCAACACTGAAGCTTTCTTT. Translated: CAGSRGANTEAFF.

The chain links TRBV7-7 to TRBJ2-5, with a possible D match to TRBD1 (6 bases). V lost 5 bases and J lost 0, with 7 bases in between. Germline V lookup: CDR1 SSHAT, CDR2 FNYEAQ (reference sequence). CDR3 length equals 13 residues. The CDR3 nucleotides read TGTGCCAGCAGCGGACAGTACCAAGAGACCCAGTACTTC. As protein: CASSGQYQETQYF.

This chain uses TRBV7-2 with TRBJ2-3, with 7 bases that match TRBD1. Germline values: CDR1 SGHTA, CDR2 FQGNSA. There are 15 residues in the CDR3. Losses at the gene ends were 5 bases for V and 3 bases for J; bases not matched to a gene: 8. The CDR3 loop is CASSRGGAGTDTQYF. CDR3 in DNA: TGTGCCAGCAGCAGAGGGGGCGCTGGAACAGATACGCAGTATTTT.

CDR3 nucleotide sequence: TGTGCCAGCAGTGGGGGGGGGCATTCTAGCACAGATACGCAGTATTTT. Translation: CASSGGGHSSTDTQYF. The chain recombines TRBV27 with TRBJ2-3; D might be TRBD2 (7 bases). Trimming took 5 bases from V and 0 from J, leaving 15 bases between them. CDR3 length equals 16 residues. Germline CDR1 MNHEY, CDR2 SMNVEV (reference sequence).

The V gene is TRBV27, the J gene TRBJ2-5; TRBD1 matches at 9 bases. Looked up from germline, CDR1 is MNHEY and CDR2 is SMNVEV (reference sequence). The CDR3 is 14 residues long. J was trimmed by 7 bases and V by 6 bases; bases with no gene match: 9. This chain's CDR3 is CASSYGQGSGTQYF. The DNA of the CDR3 is TGTGCCAGCAGCTACGGACAGGGGAGCGGGACCCAGTACTTC.

The genes are TRBV28 and TRBJ2-7; D may correspond to TRBD1 or TRBD2 (5 bases each). This CDR3 has 14 amino acids. The germline CDR1 and CDR2 sequences are MDHEN and SYDVKM. V gave up 6 bases and J gave up 0 bases, with 12 bases separating them. CDR3 residues: CASSWDLSSYEQYF. The CDR3, as DNA: TGTGCCAGCAGCTGGGACCTTTCCTCCTACGAGCAGTACTTC.

J is TRBJ2-7 and V is TRBV7-2, with a tentative D call TRBD2 (5 bases). The V gene's germline CDR1 is SGHTA and CDR2 FQGNSA. This CDR3 comprises 13 residues. V dropped 5 bases and J dropped 7 bases, with 15 bases sitting between them. As DNA, the CDR3 is TGTGCCAGCAGCCGGGGTAGCCCAAGGGAGCAGTACTTC. Protein sequence: CASSRGSPREQYF.

The genes are TRBV29-1 and TRBJ2-1, with TRBD2 matching 10 bases. This CDR3 is 13 amino acids long. Germline V gene data show CDR1 as SQVTM and CDR2 as ANQGSEA. Losses at the gene ends were 7 bases for V and 7 bases for J; bases not matched to a gene: 7. This CDR3 is CSAHGLAENEQFF. DNA of the CDR3: TGCAGCGCTCACGGACTAGCGGAGAATGAGCAGTTCTTC.

This chain joins TRBV7-3 and TRBJ2-3, with D maybe TRBD2 (6 bases). V was clipped by 5 bases and J by 6 bases, with 15 bases between them. Germline V gene lookup returns CDR1 SGHTA and CDR2 FQGTGA. The length of the CDR3 is 14 residues. In nucleotides, the CDR3 is TGTGCCAGCAGCAGGGGACTCACCGGTGATACGCAGTATTTT. Its protein product is CASSRGLTGDTQYF.

This chain's CDR3 is CASRRTGNNEQFF. The CDR3 region has the DNA TGTGCCAGCAGGCGGACTGGGAACAATGAGCAGTTCTTC. This sequence joins TRBV27 and TRBJ2-1, with a possible D match to TRBD2 (5 bases). CDR3 length: 13 amino acids. V was clipped by 6 bases and J by 5 bases, with 11 bases between them. Germline V gene lookup returns CDR1 MNHEY and CDR2 SMNVEV (reference sequence).

As concerns this clone: The same CDR3 arises from other DNA sequences in this sample as well. The chain has TRBV10-3 and TRBJ2-7; no clear D gene. Trimming removed 2 bases from V and 2 bases from J, with 4 bases in between. This CDR3 is 12 amino acids long. Germline CDR1 and CDR2: ENHRY and SYGVKD. The CDR3 coding sequence is TGTGCCATCAGTGAGCGGGCCTACGAGCAGTACTTC. The encoded protein is CAISERAYEQYF.

The chain employs TRBV12-5 and TRBJ2-5, with TRBD2 matching over 9 bases. V was clipped by 1 base and J by 2 bases; unmatched bases: 2. Germline CDR1 LGHNT, CDR2 FRNRAP. This CDR3 contains 15 residues. CDR3 sequence reads: CASGLGLAAQETQYF. DNA for the CDR3: TGTGCTAGTGGTTTGGGACTAGCGGCACAAGAGACCCAGTACTTC.

The rearrangement uses TRBV2 and TRBJ2-1, with D perhaps TRBD2 (5 bases). The V gene lost 4 bases and the J gene lost 10 bases, with 14 bases spanning the gap. This CDR3 is 13 amino acids long. The V gene's germline CDR1 is SNHLY and CDR2 FYNNEI. CDR3 residues: CASSGAREGEQFF. In nucleotides, the CDR3 is TGTGCCAGCAGTGGTGCACGGGAAGGGGAGCAGTTCTTC.

This sequence joins TRBV9 and TRBJ2-1; 12 bases match TRBD2. Germline CDR1 is SGDLS and CDR2 is YYNGEE. V dropped 3 bases and J dropped 8; count of bases not matched to a gene: 6. This CDR3 is 15 amino acids long. The CDR3 loop reads CASSESSGRADEQFF. CDR3 nucleotides: TGTGCCAGCAGCGAGTCTAGCGGGAGGGCTGATGAGCAGTTCTTC.

The chain carries TRBV6-4 and TRBJ2-1; D possibly corresponds to TRBD2 (7 bases). CDR1 is MRHNA, CDR2 SNTAGT, per germline. The CDR3 extends over 13 amino acids. The V end lost 4 bases, the J end lost 9 bases, and 13 bases lay between the germline ends. CDR3 in amino acids: CASSAEGGGEQFF. In nucleotides, the CDR3 is TGTGCCAGCAGTGCCGAAGGGGGGGGTGAGCAGTTCTTC.

The chain links TRBV28 to TRBJ2-1; TRBD2 matches 11 bases. V was pared by 8 bases and J by 5 bases, with 8 bases of the junction left unmatched. In germline, CDR1 is MDHEN, CDR2 SYDVKM. The CDR3 runs to 15 residues. Here the CDR3 reads CASAEGTSGHNEQFF. The CDR3 bases are TGTGCCAGCGCCGAAGGGACTAGCGGTCACAATGAGCAGTTCTTC.

This chain links TRBV7-9 with TRBJ2-1; D might be TRBD1 (6 bases). The V end lost 5 bases, the J end lost 0 bases, and 14 bases lay between the germline ends. CDR3 length: 16 amino acids. The germline CDR1 and CDR2 sequences are SEHNR and FQNEAQ (reference sequence). CDR3 region: CASSPTRGFSYNEQFF. The CDR3 DNA reads TGTGCCAGCAGCCCGACCAGGGGTTTCTCCTACAATGAGCAGTTCTTC.

The chain couples TRBV7-8 to TRBJ2-2; 8 bases match TRBD2. Trimming removed 2 bases from V and 7 bases from J; junction bases left unmatched: 6. Germline CDR1 is SGHVS and CDR2 is FQNEAQ. The CDR3 length is 15 residues. CDR3 in amino acids: CASSLQREYGGELFF. In DNA form, the CDR3 reads TGTGCCAGCAGCTTACAGCGGGAGTACGGCGGGGAGCTGTTTTTT.